Below are 11 T cell receptor beta chains sequenced from a single sample in a study of cytomegalovirus exposure and HLA in healthy donors. PCR amplification relied on 60 Vbeta primers (plus 13 Jbeta primers). The assay was immunoSEQ multiplex PCR, and TCRdb's table has in-frame clones only and misses some. This table has approximately 120,000 clones, 70% to 85% appearing once. Input material: PBMCs. All receptors derive from a woman aged 45-65 years in good health and CMV-seronegative.

This clone was observed a few times. The rearrangement uses TRBV4-3 and TRBJ1-1; 9 bases match TRBD1. The junction had 11 bases not matched to a gene; V was cut back by 6 bases and J by 6 bases. CDR3 length: 15 amino acids. The germline V gene has CDR1 LGHNA and CDR2 YSLEER. CDR3 in amino acids: CASRKPGQGFAEAFF. The CDR3 region has the DNA TGCGCCAGCAGGAAACCGGGACAGGGTTTCGCTGAAGCTTTCTTT.

J is TRBJ2-6 and V is TRBV5-5; tentatively, D is TRBD1 (6 bases). V dropped 1 base and J dropped 4 bases, with 12 bases sitting between them. The CDR3 spans 16 residues. Germline CDR1 SGHKS, CDR2 YYEKEE (reference sequence). As DNA, the CDR3 is TGTGCCAGCAGCTTGCAGGGGATTATCGGGGCCAACGTCCTGACTTTC. Translation gives CASSLQGIIGANVLTF.

V usage is TRBV2 and J usage is TRBJ2-7; 7 bases agree with TRBD1. This CDR3 has 14 amino acids. V shed 7 bases and J 1 base; nucleotides not matched to a gene: 7. Germline V CDR1 and CDR2: SNHLY, FYNNEI. CDR3 coding DNA: TGTGCCAGCACGATCCGGGACAGATCCTACGAGCAGTACTTC. Its protein product is CASTIRDRSYEQYF.

The chain links TRBV30 to TRBJ1-1; no clear D. Trimming stripped 0 bases from V and 1 base from J, with 9 bases between. Per the germline V gene, CDR1 is GTSNPN and CDR2 is SVGIG (reference sequence). CDR3 length: 14 residues. CDR3: CAWSVPGSNTEAFF. CDR3 coding DNA: TGTGCCTGGAGTGTACCGGGATCGAACACTGAAGCTTTCTTT.

The DNA for the CDR3 is TGTGCCAGCCGGAGAACCGGGGAGCTGTTTTTT. Protein product: CASRRTGELFF. The rearrangement joins TRBV27 to TRBJ2-2; no definite D call. The CDR3 is 11 residues long. Germline values: CDR1 MNHEY, CDR2 SMNVEV (reference sequence). V gave up 8 bases and J gave up 5 bases, with 6 bases separating them.

The chain uses TRBV15 and TRBJ1-5; 12 bases align to TRBD1. CDR1 and CDR2 (germline): LNHNV, YYDKDF (reference sequence). The CDR3 loop spans 17 amino acids. V lost 2 bases to trimming and J lost 7 bases; unmatched junction nucleotides: 9. CDR3 DNA: TGTGCCACCAGCAGACTCCGGGACAGGGGGCTGGCACAGCCCCAGCATTTT. Its protein product is CATSRLRDRGLAQPQHF.

The chain carries TRBV28 and TRBJ2-6, with D maybe TRBD1 (6 bases). V was shortened by 3 bases and J by 1 base, with 7 bases between the two germline ends. This CDR3 comprises 15 residues. Germline loops: CDR1 MDHEN, CDR2 SYDVKM. The CDR3 is CASSFRGSGANVLTF. Here the CDR3 DNA reads TGTGCCAGCAGTTTCAGGGGATCTGGGGCCAACGTCCTGACTTTC.

The chain carries TRBV28 and TRBJ2-1; 11 bases are a match to TRBD2. The V segment lost 5 bases and the J segment 2 bases; nucleotides outside the gene matches: 5. The CDR3 consists of 16 residues. Germline V gives CDR1 MDHEN, CDR2 SYDVKM. The CDR3 reads CASSEISGRAYNEQFF. The CDR3 nucleotides read TGTGCCAGCAGTGAAATTAGCGGGAGGGCCTACAATGAGCAGTTCTTC. Full variable domain (rest looked up from reference TRBV28 and TRBJ2-1): DVKVTQSSRYLVKRTGEKVFLECVQDMDHENMFWYRQDPGLGLRLIYFSYDVKMKEKGDIPEGYSVSREKKERFSLILESASTNQTSMYLCASSEISGRAYNEQFFGPGTRLTVL.

This chain links TRBV9 with TRBJ2-3, with 7 bases fitting TRBD2. There are 16 residues in the CDR3. Germline CDR1 is SGDLS and CDR2 is YYNGEE. With V trimmed by 4 bases and J by 4 bases, 12 bases remained unmatched. The CDR3 loop is CASSNGAGESADTQYF. In DNA form, the CDR3 reads TGTGCCAGCAGCAATGGGGCGGGAGAGTCTGCAGATACGCAGTATTTT.

The chain is built from TRBV6-1 and TRBJ1-4, with 11 bases that match TRBD1. This CDR3 is built from 13 residues. From germline, CDR1 is MNHNS and CDR2 SASEGT. After removal of 5 bases from V and 8 bases from J, the junction contained 1 base not matched to a gene. As DNA, the CDR3 is TGTGCCAGCAGTTGGGACAGGGGGGAAAAACTGTTTTTT. Amino acid sequence: CASSWDRGEKLFF.

The chain links TRBV7-2 to TRBJ2-2, with a weak D call TRBD1 (7 bases). Trimming took off 6 bases at V and 0 bases at J, with 17 bases between the two ends. The germline gives CDR1 SGHTA, CDR2 FQGNSA. This CDR3 is 17 amino acids long. CDR3 protein: CASRPGGRNANTGELFF. The CDR3 DNA is TGTGCCAGCAGACCAGGGGGGCGGAACGCGAACACCGGGGAGCTGTTTTTT.